These 30 T cell receptor beta chains were sequenced from one sample in a study of OX40 agonist ivuxolimab in advanced cancers. Sequencing was performed with immunoSEQ multiplex PCR; in TCRdb, only in-frame clones are kept and a portion is missing. The sample records about 64,000 clones, roughly 90% being singletons. This sample comprised CD4+ or CD8+ T cells sorted from blood, obtained in a trial of the OX40 agonist ivuxolimab. The receptors here all came from an adult with an advanced solid tumor such as melanoma, head and neck, liver or kidney cancer.

This clone was recorded once. The rearrangement uses TRBV7-9 and TRBJ1-1, with a tentative D call TRBD1 (5 bases). Per germline, CDR1 SEHNR and CDR2 FQNEAQ (reference sequence). The ends were cut back, 5 bases at V and 1 base at J, with 11 bases in the middle. The CDR3 runs to 14 residues. The CDR3 protein is CASSRGRENTEAFF. CDR3 in DNA: TGTGCCAGCAGCCGGGGACGGGAGAACACTGAAGCTTTCTTT.

The chain couples TRBV28 to TRBJ2-7; D remains unclear. The CDR3 is made up of 13 amino acids. In germline, CDR1 is MDHEN, CDR2 SYDVKM. The germline V and J ends were trimmed by 10 bases and 1 base, with 14 bases remaining between them. The CDR3 bases are TGTGCCACCAAACGTAGGGCTTCCTACGAGCAGTACTTC. This gives the protein CATKRRASYEQYF.

The CDR3 loop reads CASRRTGANNEQFF. The CDR3 DNA reads TGTGCCAGCAGGCGGACAGGGGCAAACAATGAGCAGTTCTTC. This sequence joins TRBV6-5 and TRBJ2-1, with 9 bases fitting TRBD1. V was pared by 6 bases and J by 5 bases, with 5 bases of the junction left unmatched. Germline values: CDR1 MNHEY, CDR2 SVGAGI. The CDR3 totals 14 residues.

The chain uses TRBV19 and TRBJ2-7; D ambiguous. The germline V gene has CDR1 LNHDA and CDR2 SQIVND (reference sequence). This CDR3 is built from 14 residues. Trimming left V 4 bases short and J 0 bases short, with 10 bases between. The CDR3 is CASSNTPNSYEQYF. The DNA for the CDR3 is TGTGCCAGTAGTAATACTCCCAACTCCTACGAGCAGTACTTC. The whole variable domain, remainder taken from reference TRBV19 and TRBJ2-7, is DGGITQSPKYLFRKEGQNVTLSCEQNLNHDAMYWYRQDPGQGLRLIYYSQIVNDFQKGDIAEGYSVSREKKESFPLTVTSAQKNPTAFYLCASSNTPNSYEQYFGPGTRLTVT.

The chain links TRBV5-1 to TRBJ2-5; 9 positions agree with TRBD1. Germline loops: CDR1 SGHRS, CDR2 YFSETQ. The ends lost 4 bases at V and 1 base at J; junction bases unmatched: 5. The CDR3 spans 15 residues. The CDR3 reads CASSGGQGLQETQYF. The CDR3 coding sequence is TGCGCCAGCAGCGGAGGACAGGGGCTCCAAGAGACCCAGTACTTC.

V usage is TRBV14 and J usage is TRBJ1-1; the D is unclear. Germline loops: CDR1 SGHDN, CDR2 FVKESK. The CDR3 loop spans 14 amino acids. V was clipped by 2 bases and J by 1 base, with 8 bases between them. The CDR3 protein is CASSQQTRNTEAFF. DNA of the CDR3: TGTGCCAGCAGCCAACAGACCCGGAACACTGAAGCTTTCTTT.

The genes are TRBV5-6 and TRBJ2-2, with D unresolved. CDR1 and CDR2 (germline): SGHDT, YYEEEE. V lost 0 bases to trimming and J lost 1 base, with 4 bases between them. CDR3 length equals 14 residues. The CDR3 sequence: CASSLGQNTGELFF. As DNA, the CDR3 is TGTGCCAGCAGCTTGGGACAGAACACCGGGGAGCTGTTTTTT.

V gene TRBV4-1 combines with J gene TRBJ2-6; 12 nucleotides align to TRBD1. The CDR3 has 19 amino acids. The V and J ends lost 4 bases and 0 bases, in that order; junction bases with no gene match: 7. Germline values: CDR1 MGHRA, CDR2 YSYEKL. DNA of the CDR3: TGCGCCAGCAGCCGGTCCGGGACAGGGGGCGTCTCTGGGGCCAACGTCCTGACTTTC. This encodes CASSRSGTGGVSGANVLTF.

For the CDR3, the DNA is TGCGCCAGCAGCCCGGACGGGACAGTAGACACCGGGGAGCTGTTTTTT. It is translated as CASSPDGTVDTGELFF. The rearrangement joins TRBV5-1 to TRBJ2-2; 7 bases line up with TRBD1. Germline lookup yields CDR1 SGHRS and CDR2 YFSETQ. The junction had 9 bases not matched to a gene; V was cut back by 4 bases and J by 3 bases. There are 16 residues in the CDR3.

As for this clone: The junction differs from germline at one of its ends, possibly a read error. The sample contains more than one DNA sequence encoding this CDR3. The rearrangement links TRBV29-1 to TRBJ1-2; D ambiguous. CDR1 SQVTM and CDR2 ANQGSEA come from the germline V gene. This CDR3 has 12 amino acids. The CDR3 coding sequence is TGCAGCGTCGAAGGACTACGGAAAGGCTACACCTTC. Translating gives CSVEGLRKGYTF.

The genes are TRBV15 and TRBJ2-1; 7 bases map to TRBD1. V shed 1 base and J 6 bases; nucleotides not matched to a gene: 6. Germline V lookup: CDR1 LNHNV, CDR2 YYDKDF (reference sequence). The CDR3 totals 15 residues. This CDR3 is CATSRVGGAFNEQFF. CDR3 sequence (DNA): TGTGCCACCAGCAGAGTAGGGGGCGCGTTCAATGAGCAGTTCTTC.

The chain joins TRBV30 to TRBJ2-1; no firm D call. V dropped 0 bases and J dropped 8 bases, with 14 bases sitting between them. CDR1 and CDR2 from the germline V gene are GTSNPN and SVGIG (reference sequence). The CDR3 totals 14 residues. CDR3 in DNA: TGTGCCTGGAGTGTACTCCGCGAGAGAGATGAGCAGTTCTTC. Translating gives CAWSVLRERDEQFF.

The chain uses TRBV12-5 and TRBJ1-3; no reliable D call. Deletions cut 6 bases from V and 2 bases from J, with 14 bases between. CDR1 LGHNT and CDR2 FRNRAP come from the germline V gene. The CDR3 is 15 amino acids. In DNA, the CDR3 is TGTGCTAGTGGACTAACGGGAGGCCCTGGAAACACCATATATTTT. Protein sequence: CASGLTGGPGNTIYF.

This chain uses TRBV7-2 with TRBJ2-5; 8 nucleotides agree with TRBD2. The germline V gene encodes CDR1 SGHTA and CDR2 FQGNSA. V shed 4 bases, J shed 2 bases, and the junction held 9 bases outside the gene matches. This CDR3 has 16 amino acids. DNA for the CDR3: TGTGCCAGCAGCTCCTTCGGGACTAGGGGACAAGAGACCCAGTACTTC. This translates into CASSSFGTRGQETQYF. Full variable domain (remainder filled in from reference TRBV7-2 and TRBJ2-5): GAGVSQSPSNKVTEKGKDVELRCDPISGHTALYWYRQSLGQGLEFLIYFQGNSAPDKSGLPSDRFSAERTGGSVSTLTIQRTQQEDSAVYLCASSSFGTRGQETQYFGPGTRLLVL.

The chain joins TRBV5-4 to TRBJ2-2; 8 positions agree with TRBD1. Per the germline V gene, CDR1 is SGHNT and CDR2 is YYREEE (reference sequence). The length of the CDR3 is 15 residues. The ends lost 3 bases at V and 1 base at J; junction bases unmatched: 2. The CDR3 reads CASSSGTGNTGELFF. Written as DNA, the CDR3 is TGTGCCAGCAGCTCCGGGACAGGGAACACCGGGGAGCTGTTTTTT. Combining the CDR3 with reference TRBV5-4 and TRBJ2-2 gives the whole variable domain ETGVTQSPTHLIKTRGQQVTLRCSSQSGHNTVSWYQQALGQGPQFIFQYYREEENGRGNFPPRFSGLQFPNYSSELNVNALELDDSALYLCASSSGTGNTGELFFGEGSRLTVL.

The genes are TRBV29-1 and TRBJ1-1, with 9 bases identical to TRBD1. The CDR3 spans 13 residues. The J segment lost 6 bases and the V segment lost 0 bases, leaving 2 bases of the junction unmatched. Germline V gene sequence: CDR1 SQVTM, CDR2 ANQGSEA. The CDR3 protein is CSVEETGGAEAFF. CDR3 coding DNA: TGCAGCGTTGAAGAGACAGGGGGTGCTGAAGCTTTCTTT.

This clone was recorded a few times. The chain joins TRBV5-1 to TRBJ1-5, with 9 bases fitting TRBD1. V lost 4 bases to trimming and J lost 1 base; unmatched junction nucleotides: 3. The CDR3 is 15 amino acids. CDR1 is SGHRS and CDR2 is YFSETQ in the germline V gene. The DNA for the CDR3 is TGCGCCAGCAGCCTGGACAGGGGAAGCAATCAGCCCCAGCATTTT. It encodes CASSLDRGSNQPQHF.

This clone appeared once. The chain carries TRBV5-6 and TRBJ2-5; no definite D call. Germline CDR1 is SGHDT and CDR2 is YYEEEE. The CDR3 totals 14 residues. With 1 base removed from V and 2 bases from J, the gap between germline ends came to 9 bases. The DNA for the CDR3 is TGTGCCAGCAGCTTGATAACAGTACAAGAGACCCAGTACTTC. Translating gives CASSLITVQETQYF.

This chain uses TRBV13 with TRBJ2-3; D may match TRBD1 or TRBD2 (5 bases each). Germline CDR1 and CDR2: PRHDT and FYEKMQ (reference sequence). The CDR3 extends over 16 amino acids. With 1 base removed from V and 3 bases from J, the gap between germline ends came to 14 bases. The CDR3 loop is CASSLEQAEGTDTQYF. As DNA, the CDR3 is TGTGCCAGCAGCTTAGAACAGGCTGAGGGGACAGATACGCAGTATTTT.

V and J are TRBV6-5 and TRBJ2-6; D is unclear. The CDR3 sequence is 16 residues long. Germline V gene sequence: CDR1 MNHEY, CDR2 SVGAGI. V was clipped by 0 bases and J by 4 bases, with 10 bases between them. CDR3 nucleotides: TGTGCCAGCAGTTACTCTTGGGGATCCGGGGCCAACGTCCTGACTTTC. Translating it yields CASSYSWGSGANVLTF.

The V call is TRBV19, the J call TRBJ2-2, with 11 positions matching TRBD2. CDR1 is LNHDA, CDR2 SQIVND, per germline (reference sequence). CDR3 size: 15 residues. V shed 3 bases, J shed 6 bases, and the junction held 3 bases outside the gene matches. The CDR3 sequence: CASSIKLAGAGELFF. DNA for the CDR3: TGTGCCAGTAGTATTAAACTAGCGGGGGCCGGGGAGCTGTTTTTT.

This chain links TRBV7-2 with TRBJ2-4; D might be TRBD1 or TRBD2, each matching 5 bases. The CDR3 sequence is 12 residues long. The V gene lost 7 bases and the J gene lost 6 bases, with 10 bases spanning the gap. Germline V gene lookup returns CDR1 SGHTA and CDR2 FQGNSA. The DNA for the CDR3 is TGTGCCAGCACCTTGGGACGAAACATTCAGTACTTC. This sequence encodes CASTLGRNIQYF.

This clone was seen only once. V and J are TRBV7-9 and TRBJ2-3; D is unresolved. The germline V gene has CDR1 SEHNR and CDR2 FQNEAQ (reference sequence). The CDR3 has 15 amino acids. Trimming took 3 bases from V and 1 from J, leaving 11 bases between them. DNA of the CDR3: TGTGCCAGCAGCTTTGGGTCTTGGGGCACAGATACGCAGTATTTT. Protein product: CASSFGSWGTDTQYF. The full variable domain, with the rest looked up from reference TRBV7-9 and TRBJ2-3, is DTGVSQNPRHKITKRGQNVTFRCDPISEHNRLYWYRQTLGQGPEFLTYFQNEAQLEKSRLLSDRFSAERPKGSFSTLEIQRTEQGDSAMYLCASSFGSWGTDTQYFGPGTRLTVL.

This sequence joins TRBV15 and TRBJ2-1, with D perhaps TRBD1 (6 bases). The CDR3 has 16 residues. Germline loops: CDR1 LNHNV, CDR2 YYDKDF (reference sequence). With 1 base removed from V and 2 bases from J, the gap between germline ends came to 12 bases. CDR3 nucleotides: TGTGCCACCAGCAGAGTTGGTCAGGGGACCTACAATGAGCAGTTCTTC. Translation: CATSRVGQGTYNEQFF.

The chain has TRBV5-1 and TRBJ2-1, with 9 positions matching TRBD2. Germline V gene sequence: CDR1 SGHRS, CDR2 YFSETQ. V was pared by 2 bases and J by 9 bases, with 12 bases of the junction left unmatched. There are 16 residues in the CDR3. The CDR3: CASSFRALAGEGEQFF. The CDR3 coding sequence is TGCGCCAGCAGCTTCAGGGCGTTAGCGGGAGAGGGTGAGCAGTTCTTC.

This clone is a singleton in its sample. This chain links TRBV4-1 with TRBJ2-1; 8 positions match TRBD2. CDR3 size: 17 residues. Germline CDR1 is MGHRA and CDR2 is YSYEKL. J gave up 5 bases and V 4 bases, and 13 bases lay outside the gene matches. CDR3 protein: CASSPGLAARGDNEQFF. The CDR3 coding sequence is TGCGCCAGCAGCCCAGGACTAGCCGCCCGAGGGGACAATGAGCAGTTCTTC.

The V call is TRBV29-1, the J call TRBJ2-1; 7 bases agree with TRBD2. V gave up 4 bases and J gave up 6 bases; unmatched junction bases: 6. This CDR3 region has 13 residues. CDR1 and CDR2 (germline): SQVTM, ANQGSEA. In nucleotides, the CDR3 is TGCAGCGTTGTTTGGACTAGTCTCAATGAGCAGTTCTTC. Residues: CSVVWTSLNEQFF.

The chain links TRBV28 to TRBJ2-5; TRBD1 or TRBD2 may be the D gene (5 bases each). The DNA matches TRBJ2-7 better at its end, which makes the J call doubtful. The CDR3 runs to 13 residues. Germline V gene sequence: CDR1 MDHEN, CDR2 SYDVKM. DNA for the CDR3: TGTGCCAGCAGTCTCCTCCGGGACCACGAGCAGTACTTC. Its protein is CASSLLRDHEQYF.

The chain is built from TRBV28 and TRBJ2-2; no firm D call. Germline assignment: CDR1 MDHEN and CDR2 SYDVKM. This CDR3 contains 16 residues. Trimming took 0 bases from V and 1 from J, leaving 9 bases between them. The CDR3 DNA is TGTGCCAGCAGTTTATGGGGCAGAAAGAACACCGGGGAGCTGTTTTTT. This sequence encodes CASSLWGRKNTGELFF.

The chain recombines TRBV11-2 with TRBJ1-4; D gene unclear. Germline V gene data show CDR1 as SGHAT and CDR2 as FQNNGV. V was clipped by 5 bases and J by 0 bases, with 13 bases between them. The CDR3 contains 16 residues. CDR3 nucleotides: TGTGCCAGCAGCCTGTTCTTGGCCGCAACTAATGAAAAACTGTTTTTT. This codes for CASSLFLAATNEKLFF.